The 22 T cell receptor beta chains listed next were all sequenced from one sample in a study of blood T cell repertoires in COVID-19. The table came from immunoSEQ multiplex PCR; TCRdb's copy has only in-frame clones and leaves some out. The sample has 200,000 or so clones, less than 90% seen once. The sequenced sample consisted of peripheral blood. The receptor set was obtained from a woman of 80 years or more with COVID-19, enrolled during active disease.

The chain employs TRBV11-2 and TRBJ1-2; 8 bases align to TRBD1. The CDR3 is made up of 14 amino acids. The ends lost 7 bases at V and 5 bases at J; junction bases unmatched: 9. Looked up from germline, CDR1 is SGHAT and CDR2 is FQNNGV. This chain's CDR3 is CASTKTGAEYGYTF. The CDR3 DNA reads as TGTGCCAGCACCAAGACAGGGGCCGAGTATGGCTACACCTTC.

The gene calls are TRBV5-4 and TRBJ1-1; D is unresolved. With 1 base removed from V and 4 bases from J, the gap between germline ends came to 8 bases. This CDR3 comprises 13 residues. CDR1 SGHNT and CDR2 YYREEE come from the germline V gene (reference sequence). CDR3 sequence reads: CASSLYSGTEAFF. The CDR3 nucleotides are TGTGCCAGCAGCTTGTACAGTGGCACTGAAGCTTTCTTT.

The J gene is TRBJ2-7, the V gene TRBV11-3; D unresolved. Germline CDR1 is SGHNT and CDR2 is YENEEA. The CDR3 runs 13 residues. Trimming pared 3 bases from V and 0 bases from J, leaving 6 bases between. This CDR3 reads CASSFTSSYEQYF. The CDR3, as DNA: TGTGCCAGCAGCTTTACAAGCTCCTACGAGCAGTACTTC.

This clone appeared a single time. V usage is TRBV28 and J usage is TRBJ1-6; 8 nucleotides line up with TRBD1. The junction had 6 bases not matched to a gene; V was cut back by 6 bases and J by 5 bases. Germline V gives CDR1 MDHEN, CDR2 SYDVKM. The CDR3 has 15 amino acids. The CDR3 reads CASRPGQGDNSPLHF. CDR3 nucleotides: TGTGCCAGCAGGCCAGGACAGGGTGATAATTCACCCCTCCACTTT.

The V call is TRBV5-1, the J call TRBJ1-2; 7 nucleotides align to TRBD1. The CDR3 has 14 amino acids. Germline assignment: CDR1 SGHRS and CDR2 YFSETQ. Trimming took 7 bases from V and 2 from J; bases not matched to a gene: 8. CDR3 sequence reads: CASSQKGGNYGYTF. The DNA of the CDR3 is TGCGCCAGCTCTCAGAAAGGGGGCAACTATGGCTACACCTTC.

The CDR3 protein is CASSLLAGAGANVLTF. CDR3 bases: TGTGCCAGCAGCTTGCTAGCGGGGGCTGGGGCCAACGTCCTGACTTTC. The chain has TRBV13 and TRBJ2-6; TRBD2 matches at 10 bases. Losses at the gene ends were 3 bases for V and 2 bases for J; bases not matched to a gene: 1. CDR3 size: 16 residues. Germline values: CDR1 PRHDT, CDR2 FYEKMQ (reference sequence).

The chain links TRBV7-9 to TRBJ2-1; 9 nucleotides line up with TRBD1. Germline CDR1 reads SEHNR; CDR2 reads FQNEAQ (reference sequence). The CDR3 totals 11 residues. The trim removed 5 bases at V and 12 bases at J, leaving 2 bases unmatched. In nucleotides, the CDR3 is TGTGCCAGCAGCGCGACAGGGGGGCAGTTCTTC. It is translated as CASSATGGQFF.

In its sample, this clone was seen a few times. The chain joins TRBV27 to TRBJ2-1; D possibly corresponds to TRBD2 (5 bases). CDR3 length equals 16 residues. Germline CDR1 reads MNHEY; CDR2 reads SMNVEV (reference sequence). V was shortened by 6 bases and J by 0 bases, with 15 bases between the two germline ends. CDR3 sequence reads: CASREHRGSSYNEQFF. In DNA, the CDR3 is TGTGCCAGCAGAGAGCATCGAGGGAGCTCCTACAATGAGCAGTTCTTC.

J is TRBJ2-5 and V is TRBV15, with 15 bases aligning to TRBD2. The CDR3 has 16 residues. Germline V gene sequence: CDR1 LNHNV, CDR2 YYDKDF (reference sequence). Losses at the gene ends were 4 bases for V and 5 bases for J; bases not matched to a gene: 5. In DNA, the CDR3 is TGTGCCACCAGCACAGGGACTAGCGGGGGGTGGGAGACCCAGTACTTC. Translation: CATSTGTSGGWETQYF.

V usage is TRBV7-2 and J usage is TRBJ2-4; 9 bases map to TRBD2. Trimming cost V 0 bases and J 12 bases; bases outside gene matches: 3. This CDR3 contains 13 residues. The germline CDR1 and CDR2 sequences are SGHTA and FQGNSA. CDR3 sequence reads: CASSLARRGGQYF. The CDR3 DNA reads TGTGCCAGCAGCTTAGCGCGGCGGGGGGGTCAGTACTTC.

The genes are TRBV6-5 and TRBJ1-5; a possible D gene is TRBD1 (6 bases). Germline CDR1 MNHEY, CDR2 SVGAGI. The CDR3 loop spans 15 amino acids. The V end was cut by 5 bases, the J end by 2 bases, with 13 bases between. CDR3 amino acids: CASSQQGLGNQPQHF. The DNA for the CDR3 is TGTGCCAGCAGTCAACAGGGTCTGGGCAATCAGCCCCAGCATTTT.

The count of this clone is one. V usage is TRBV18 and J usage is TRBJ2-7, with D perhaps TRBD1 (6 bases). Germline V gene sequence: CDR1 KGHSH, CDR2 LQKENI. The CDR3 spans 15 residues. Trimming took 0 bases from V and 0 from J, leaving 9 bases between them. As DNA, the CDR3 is TGTGCCAGCTCACCACCGCAGGGGAGCTCCTACGAGCAGTACTTC. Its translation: CASSPPQGSSYEQYF.

CDR3 nucleotides: TGTGCCAGCAGCGTAGCCATTACAGGGGTAACGAACACCGGGGAGCTGTTTTTT. This translates into CASSVAITGVTNTGELFF. The chain links TRBV9 to TRBJ2-2, with TRBD1 identical over 7 bases. Germline CDR1 SGDLS, CDR2 YYNGEE. Trimming cost V 0 bases and J 0 bases; bases outside gene matches: 8. The CDR3 runs 18 residues.

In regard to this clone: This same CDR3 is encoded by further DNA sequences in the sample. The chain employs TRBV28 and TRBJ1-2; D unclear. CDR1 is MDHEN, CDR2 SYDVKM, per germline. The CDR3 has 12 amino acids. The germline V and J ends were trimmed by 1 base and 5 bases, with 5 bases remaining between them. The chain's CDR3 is CASSLSQYGYTF. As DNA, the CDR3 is TGTGCCAGCAGTTTATCCCAGTATGGCTACACCTTC.

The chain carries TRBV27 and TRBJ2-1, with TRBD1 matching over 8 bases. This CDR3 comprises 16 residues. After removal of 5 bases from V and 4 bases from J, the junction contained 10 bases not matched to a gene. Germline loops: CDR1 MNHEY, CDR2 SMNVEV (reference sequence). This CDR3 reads CASSPPTGAGYNEQFF. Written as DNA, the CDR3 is TGTGCCAGCAGTCCTCCGACAGGGGCGGGATACAATGAGCAGTTCTTC.

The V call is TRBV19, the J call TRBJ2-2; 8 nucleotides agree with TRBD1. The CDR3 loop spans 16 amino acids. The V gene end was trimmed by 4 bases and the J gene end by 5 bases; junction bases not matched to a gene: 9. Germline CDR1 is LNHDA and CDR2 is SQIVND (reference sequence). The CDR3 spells CASSTLQGARTGELFF. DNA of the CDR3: TGTGCCAGTAGTACCCTCCAGGGGGCGAGGACCGGGGAGCTGTTTTTT.

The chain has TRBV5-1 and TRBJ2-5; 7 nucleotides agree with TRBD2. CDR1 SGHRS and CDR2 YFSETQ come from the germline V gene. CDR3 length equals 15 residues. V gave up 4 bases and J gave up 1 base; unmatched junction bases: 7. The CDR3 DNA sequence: TGCGCCAGCAGCCCCCTGGGGGGGAGCCAAGAGACCCAGTACTTC. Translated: CASSPLGGSQETQYF.

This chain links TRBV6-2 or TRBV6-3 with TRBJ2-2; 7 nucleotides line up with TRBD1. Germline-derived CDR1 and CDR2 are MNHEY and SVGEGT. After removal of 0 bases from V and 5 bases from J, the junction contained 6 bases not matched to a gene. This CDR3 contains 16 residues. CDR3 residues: CASSYSLAGGTGELFF. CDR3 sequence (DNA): TGTGCCAGCAGTTACTCGCTAGCAGGGGGAACCGGGGAGCTGTTTTTT.

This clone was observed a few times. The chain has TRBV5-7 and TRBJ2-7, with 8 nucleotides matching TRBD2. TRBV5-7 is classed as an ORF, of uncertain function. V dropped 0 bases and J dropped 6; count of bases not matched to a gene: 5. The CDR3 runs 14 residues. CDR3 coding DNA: TGTGCCAGCAGCTTGGCCGGGACTAGGGGCGAGCAGTACGTC. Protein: CASSLAGTRGEQYV.

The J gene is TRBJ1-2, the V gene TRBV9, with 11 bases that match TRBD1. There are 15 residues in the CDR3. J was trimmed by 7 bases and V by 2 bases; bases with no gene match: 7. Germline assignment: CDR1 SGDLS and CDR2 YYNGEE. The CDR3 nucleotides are TGTGCCAGCAGCGTCTCTTGGACAGGGGGCGGTGGCTACACCTTC. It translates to CASSVSWTGGGGYTF.

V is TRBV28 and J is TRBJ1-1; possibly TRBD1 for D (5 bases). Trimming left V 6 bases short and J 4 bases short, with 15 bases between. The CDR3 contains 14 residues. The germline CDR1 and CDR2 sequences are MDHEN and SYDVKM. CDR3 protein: CASSRRGLSTEAFF. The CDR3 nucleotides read TGTGCCAGCAGCCGACGGGGACTCAGCACTGAAGCTTTCTTT.

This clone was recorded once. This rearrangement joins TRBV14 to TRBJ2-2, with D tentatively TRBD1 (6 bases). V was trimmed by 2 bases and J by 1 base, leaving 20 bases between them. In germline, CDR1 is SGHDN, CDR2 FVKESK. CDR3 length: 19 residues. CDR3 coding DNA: TGTGCCAGCAGCCAAAGAGGCTTTTCGGGCAGGGGGAACACCGGGGAGCTGTTTTTT. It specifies CASSQRGFSGRGNTGELFF.